The 5 T cell receptor beta chains given below trace back to one sample, sequenced in a study of response to subunit inactivated influenza vaccine. From the RT-PCR reads, TCRdb called clonotypes with MiXCR, one entry per CDR3 protein. The sample has fewer than 200,000 distinct CDR3 sequences, about 9% seen once. The specimen was non-naive T cells sorted from PBMCs, collected on the day of vaccination. These receptors originate from a man aged 45-65 years who received an inactivated influenza vaccine.

This clonotype has a handful of counts. The chain uses TRBV4-3 and TRBJ2-7, with 7 bases fitting TRBD1. Germline V lookup: CDR1 LGHNA, CDR2 YSLEER. This CDR3 spans 15 amino acids. V was clipped by 0 bases and J by 2 bases; unmatched bases: 4. CDR3 loop: CASSQDLRGTYEQYF. The CDR3 DNA reads TGCGCCAGCAGCCAAGACCTCAGGGGGACCTACGAGCAGTACTTC.

This clonotype was recorded a few times. V usage is TRBV4-1 and J usage is TRBJ1-2, with D uncertain. Per the germline V gene, CDR1 is MGHRA and CDR2 is YSYEKL. The germline V and J ends were trimmed by 0 bases and 4 bases, with 6 bases remaining between them. The CDR3 consists of 13 residues. CDR3 coding DNA: TGCGCCAGCAGCCAAGAGATCGGCTATGGCTACACCTTC. This gives the protein CASSQEIGYGYTF.

In nucleotides, the CDR3 is TGCAGTGCTAGAGCGGGGACAGGGCCACTTCAAGAGACCCAGTACTTC. It is translated as CSARAGTGPLQETQYF. The J gene is TRBJ2-5, the V gene TRBV20-1; TRBD1 aligns across 9 bases. CDR1 is DFQATT and CDR2 is SNEGSKA in the germline V gene (reference sequence). The CDR3 extends over 16 amino acids. The V gene end was trimmed by 1 base and the J gene end by 2 bases; junction bases not matched to a gene: 8.

V and J are TRBV20-1 and TRBJ2-7; 7 nucleotides match TRBD2. Per germline, CDR1 DFQATT and CDR2 SNEGSKA (reference sequence). With 3 bases clipped from V and 2 bases from J, the junction kept 7 bases outside the gene matches. The length of the CDR3 is 14 residues. The CDR3 protein is CSARSLAETYEQYF. CDR3 DNA: TGCAGTGCTAGGTCTCTAGCGGAAACCTACGAGCAGTACTTC.

This clonotype was picked up many times. The chain links TRBV20-1 to TRBJ2-7; D is perhaps TRBD1 (5 bases). The germline V gene encodes CDR1 DFQATT and CDR2 SNEGSKA (reference sequence). The V and J ends lost 1 base and 2 bases respectively, with 12 bases between them. This CDR3 contains 14 residues. CDR3 sequence (DNA): TGCAGTGCTAGAGTTAGAAGGGGCCCCTACGAGCAGTACTTC. Translated: CSARVRRGPYEQYF.